This is a list of T cell receptor beta chains from one sample in a study of T cells in tuberculosis. Produced via immunoSEQ multiplex PCR; TCRdb's table is partial and in-frame only. The sample gives roughly 35,000 clones, over 85% of which show up once; about 6.7% is in the top ten. Sequencing was carried out using PBMCs. These receptors were collected from a donor aged 5-35 years with latent tuberculosis or without tuberculosis infection. CDR3s include the opening cysteine and the closing phenylalanine or tryptophan. D genes are given only for firm matches. For some rows the clone size is stated as once, few or many, or as a class when expanded; others skip it.

TRBD1,TRBV6-6,TRBJ1-3,14,-,CASSNPGQGNTIYF,TGTGCCAGCAGTAATCCGGGACAGGGAAACACCATATATTTT
-,TRBV12-5,TRBJ1-3,14,-,CASAGDDRRDTIYF,TGTGCTAGTGCCGGAGACGACAGGCGGGACACCATATATTTT
TRBD1,TRBV9,TRBJ2-3,17,-,CASSVRTGFGITDTQYF,TGTGCCAGCAGCGTCCGGACAGGGTTTGGTATTACAGATACGCAGTATTTT
TRBD1,TRBV5-6,TRBJ2-6,19,-,CASSARVPGGYSGANVLTF,TGTGCCAGCAGCGCACGGGTACCAGGGGGTTACTCTGGGGCCAACGTCCTGACTTTC
-,TRBV2,TRBJ2-7,14,-,CASSVVTSFLEQYF,TGTGCCAGCAGTGTGGTTACTAGCTTCCTCGAGCAGTACTTC
-,TRBV6-1,TRBJ1-3,15,-,CASSEYSGFGNTIYF,TGTGCCAGCAGTGAATATTCCGGGTTTGGAAACACCATATATTTT
-,TRBV7-8,TRBJ2-7,15,-,CASSSKRTAYYEQYF,TGTGCCAGCAGTTCAAAAAGGACAGCTTATTACGAGCAGTACTTC
-,TRBV9,TRBJ2-7,15,-,CASSFGPGNSYEQYF,TGTGCCAGCAGCTTCGGACCGGGAAACTCCTACGAGCAGTACTTC
TRBD1,TRBV7-2,TRBJ2-7,13,-,CASRLQGSYEQYF,TGTGCCAGCAGGCTACAGGGGTCCTACGAGCAGTACTTC
TRBD1,TRBV7-3,TRBJ2-3,14,few,CASSLTQGLDTQYF,TGTGCCAGCAGCTTAACACAGGGGCTAGATACGCAGTATTTT
-,TRBV5-5,TRBJ2-7,13,-,CASSWQGSYEQYF,TGTGCCAGCAGCTGGCAGGGGTCCTACGAGCAGTACTTC
TRBD1,TRBV4-3,TRBJ2-3,15,-,CASSRDSHSTDTQYF,TGCGCCAGCAGCCGGGACAGTCATAGCACAGATACGCAGTATTTT
-,TRBV2,TRBJ1-5,14,-,CASSENRGNQPQHF,TGTGCCAGCAGTGAAAACAGGGGCAATCAGCCCCAGCATTTT
-,TRBV23-1,TRBJ1-5,15,-,CASSPGYGGNQPQHF,TGCGCCAGCAGTCCCGGGTACGGGGGCAATCAGCCCCAGCATTTT
TRBD1,TRBV5-4,TRBJ2-7,18,once,CASSPRTGGTGWTYEQYF,TGTGCCAGCAGCCCCCGGACAGGGGGTACGGGCTGGACCTACGAGCAGTACTTC
TRBD1,TRBV4-1,TRBJ1-5,16,once,CASSPKRDRVDQPQHF,TGCGCCAGCAGCCCAAAGCGCGACAGGGTCGATCAGCCCCAGCATTTT
-,TRBV19,TRBJ1-3,12,once,CASRESGNTIYF,TGTGCCAGTCGGGAGTCGGGAAACACCATATATTTT
-,TRBV5-8,TRBJ2-7,11,-,CASSPPFEQYF,TGTGCCAGCAGCCCCCCCTTCGAGCAGTACTTC
-,TRBV6-1,TRBJ1-1,9,-,CASGQEAFF,TGTGCCAGCGGGCAAGAAGCTTTCTTT
TRBD2,TRBV11-3,TRBJ2-5,15,-,CASSPGGGYQETQYF,TGTGCCAGCAGCCCCGGGGGGGGGTACCAAGAGACCCAGTACTTC
-,TRBV7-6,TRBJ1-1,14,-,CASSLTRALTPAFF,TGTGCCAGCAGCCTAACTAGGGCTCTAACCCCAGCTTTCTTT
-,TRBV18,TRBJ2-2,15,-,CASSPLQGYTGELFF,TGTGCCAGCTCACCACTGCAGGGGTATACCGGGGAGCTGTTTTTT
TRBD1,TRBV6-5,TRBJ1-6,15,few,CASSWTGVGNSPLHF,TGTGCCAGCAGTTGGACAGGGGTGGGTAATTCACCCCTCCACTTT
-,TRBV25-1,TRBJ1-2,16,-,CASSDPSRTGRTGYTF,TGTGCCAGCAGTGATCCCTCCCGAACAGGGAGAACGGGCTACACCTTC
-,TRBV19,TRBJ1-2,15,-,CASSHGPGNTYGYTF,TGTGCCAGTAGTCACGGCCCCGGGAATACCTATGGCTACACCTTC
-,TRBV2,TRBJ1-4,11,-,CASREAEKLFF,TGTGCCAGCAGGGAGGCCGAAAAACTGTTTTTT
-,TRBV15,TRBJ2-3,14,-,CATSSGTSTDTQYF,TGTGCCACCAGCAGCGGGACTTCCACAGATACGCAGTATTTT
-,TRBV9,TRBJ1-2,14,-,CASSVSGGRYGYTF,TGTGCCAGCAGCGTTTCGGGGGGGAGGTATGGCTACACCTTC
-,TRBV29-1,TRBJ1-2,12,-,CSAPDRNYGYTF,TGCAGCGCTCCGGACAGAAACTATGGCTACACCTTC
TRBD1,TRBV28,TRBJ2-7,15,-,CASSPPTGESSEQYF,TGTGCCAGCAGCCCTCCGACAGGGGAATCGTCCGAGCAGTACTTC
TRBD1,TRBV29-1,TRBJ2-7,13,once,CSVVDRGNGEQYF,TGCAGCGTTGTCGACAGGGGGAACGGCGAGCAGTACTTC
TRBD1,TRBV2,TRBJ1-2,13,few,CASSGDRVEGYTF,TGTGCCAGCAGTGGGGACAGGGTTGAAGGCTACACCTTC
TRBD1,TRBV6-5,TRBJ2-2,14,-,CASRRGGEGGELFF,TGTGCCAGCAGGAGAGGGGGCGAGGGCGGGGAGCTGTTTTTT
-,TRBV27,TRBJ1-2,15,-,CASSLGQGLNYGYTF,TGTGCCAGCAGTTTAGGGCAGGGCTTAAACTATGGCTACACCTTC
TRBD2,TRBV7-2,TRBJ2-1,16,-,CASSLGPSGSHNEQFF,TGTGCCAGCAGCTTAGGCCCTAGCGGCTCCCACAATGAGCAGTTCTTC
-,TRBV30,TRBJ2-3,12,-,CAWTSGTDTQYF,TGTGCCTGGACTTCAGGCACAGATACGCAGTATTTT
TRBD1,TRBV27,TRBJ2-7,14,-,CASSPRTGPYEQYF,TGTGCCAGCAGTCCCCGGACAGGGCCCTACGAGCAGTACTTC
-,TRBV6-1,TRBJ2-3,18,once,CASSERFRAGRSTDTQYF,TGTGCCAGCAGTGAAAGGTTCCGAGCGGGCAGAAGCACAGATACGCAGTATTTT
-,TRBV29-1,TRBJ2-1,15,-,CSAAPGSRSYNEQFF,TGCAGCGCTGCCCCAGGCAGTCGATCCTACAATGAGCAGTTCTTC
-,TRBV29-1,TRBJ2-2,13,-,CSVGREDTGELFF,TGCAGCGTTGGCAGGGAAGACACCGGGGAGCTGTTTTTT
TRBD1,TRBV29-1,TRBJ2-7,13,-,CSVTETGMREQYF,TGCAGCGTTACGGAGACAGGGATGAGGGAGCAGTACTTC
-,TRBV10-3,TRBJ1-3,13,-,CAIEGGSGNTIYF,TGTGCCATCGAGGGCGGCTCTGGAAACACCATATATTTT
TRBD1,TRBV19,TRBJ1-1,12,-,CATRPQGTEAFF,TGTGCCACTCGACCACAGGGGACTGAAGCTTTCTTT
-,TRBV6-5,TRBJ1-1,14,once,CASRGPAQNTEAFF,TGTGCCAGCAGGGGGCCCGCTCAGAACACTGAAGCTTTCTTT
-,TRBV19,TRBJ1-4,15,-,CASSGQISTNEKLFF,TGTGCCAGTAGTGGACAGATATCGACTAATGAAAAACTGTTTTTT
-,TRBV30,TRBJ1-2,10,once,CAYGGPGYTF,TGTGCCTACGGGGGGCCTGGCTACACCTTC
TRBD1,TRBV5-1,TRBJ1-6,17,-,CASSPGQGLSIHSPLHF,TGCGCCAGCAGCCCTGGACAGGGCCTAAGTATCCATTCACCCCTCCACTTT
-,TRBV7-8,TRBJ1-2,12,few,CASSLDTGNYTF,TGTGCCAGCAGCTTAGATACAGGGAACTACACCTTC
-,TRBV19,TRBJ2-7,13,once,CASSRGQLTEQYF,TGTGCCAGTAGTAGAGGACAGCTTACTGAGCAGTACTTC
TRBD2,TRBV7-2,TRBJ2-7,15,once,CASSRTSGGPREQYF,TGTGCCAGCAGCCGTACGAGCGGGGGACCTCGGGAGCAGTACTTC
-,TRBV27,TRBJ2-2,13,-,CASRSTNTGELFF,TGTGCCAGCAGATCCACGAACACCGGGGAGCTGTTTTTT
-,TRBV6-5,TRBJ2-2,14,-,CASSRGLGTGELFF,TGTGCCAGCAGTAGGGGCCTCGGGACCGGGGAGCTGTTTTTT
-,TRBV23-1,TRBJ2-7,17,-,CASSQSATDMTSYEQYF,TGCGCCAGCAGTCAATCAGCTACGGACATGACCTCCTACGAGCAGTACTTC
TRBD1,TRBV7-9,TRBJ1-6,16,-,CASSLGDRAKDSPLHF,TGTGCCAGCAGCTTAGGGGACAGGGCGAAGGATTCACCCCTCCACTTT
TRBD2,TRBV6-1,TRBJ2-7,15,-,CASSDSRGGSYEQYF,TGTGCCAGCAGTGATTCCCGCGGGGGATCCTACGAGCAGTACTTC